The rows below give T cell receptor beta chains drawn from one sample of a study of CD8 T cells in ankylosing spondylitis. TCRdb recomputed calls from the 5' RACE reads with MiXCR, one row per CDR3 protein. The profile covers under 150,000 distinct CDR3 sequences, with approximately 17% appearing a single time and 33% taken by the ten largest. Sequences were obtained from blood, either unsorted or a sorted T cell fraction (not recorded which). Receptor source: a male donor with ankylosing spondylitis. CDR3s include the opening cysteine and the closing phenylalanine or tryptophan. Each record gives: D gene, clone size, J gene, V gene, CDR3 protein, CDR3 DNA. The D gene is left open where the match is weak. Only some rows state a clone size, as once, few, many or a class for expanded clones.

>.|few|TRBJ2-1|TRBV19
CASTPGGIPSYNEQFF
TGTGCCAGTACTCCCGGAGGGATACCCTCCTACAATGAGCAGTTCTTC
>.|few|TRBJ2-7|TRBV6-6
CASSQQTAYEQYF
TGTGCCAGCAGTCAACAGACAGCTTACGAGCAGTACTTC
>TRBD2|few|TRBJ2-7|TRBV5-6
CASSSPSGNSYEQYF
TGTGCCAGCAGCTCCCCTAGCGGGAACTCTTACGAGCAGTACTTC
>.|.|TRBJ2-3|TRBV12-3/TRBV12-4
CASSSTFADTQYF
TGTGCCAGCAGTTCCACGTTCGCAGATACGCAGTATTTT
>TRBD1|few|TRBJ2-4|TRBV20-1
CSADSPGQGPKNIQYF
TGCAGTGCAGATTCCCCGGGACAGGGTCCCAAAAACATTCAGTACTTC
>.|.|TRBJ2-1|TRBV7-9
CASSFLPEADEQFF
TGTGCCAGCAGCTTCCTCCCCGAGGCCGATGAGCAGTTCTTC
>TRBD2|few|TRBJ2-1|TRBV12-3/TRBV12-4
CASSFAGGEQFF
TGTGCCAGCAGTTTTGCGGGGGGTGAGCAGTTCTTC
>TRBD2|.|TRBJ2-3|TRBV27
CASSPRLAGDSDTQYF
TGTGCCAGCAGTCCCCGACTAGCGGGAGATTCAGATACGCAGTATTTT
>TRBD2|few|TRBJ2-7|TRBV7-9
CASSPRLAGVSEQYF
TGTGCCAGCAGCCCTAGACTAGCGGGAGTATCCGAGCAGTACTTC
>TRBD1|few|TRBJ2-7|TRBV2
CASSRGQGPFEQYF
TGTGCCAGCTCGCGGGGACAGGGTCCTTTCGAGCAGTACTTC
>.|few|TRBJ1-6|TRBV7-8
CASSLAFSSPLHF
TGTGCCAGCAGCTTAGCGTTTAGTTCACCCCTCCACTTT
>TRBD1|few|TRBJ2-3|TRBV25-1
CASSEKTGVGTDTQYF
TGTGCCAGCAGTGAAAAGACAGGGGTGGGCACAGATACGCAGTATTTT
>.|few|TRBJ1-2|TRBV29-1
CSVAPGQPNYGYTF
TGCAGCGTTGCCCCGGGCCAGCCTAACTATGGCTACACCTTC
>.|.|TRBJ2-1|TRBV6-1
CASSSHHWGNEQFF
TGTGCCAGCAGCTCCCACCACTGGGGCAATGAGCAGTTCTTC
>.|few|TRBJ2-1|TRBV20-1
CSARVSYNEQFF
TGCAGTGCTAGAGTCTCATACAATGAGCAGTTCTTC
>TRBD1|.|TRBJ2-5|TRBV27
CASSLYPRQGETQYF
TGTGCCAGCAGTTTATACCCCAGACAGGGGGAGACCCAGTACTTC
>TRBD2|few|TRBJ2-1|TRBV20-1
CSALSGTSSYNEQFF
TGCAGTGCCCTCAGCGGGACGAGCTCCTACAATGAGCAGTTCTTC
>.|.|TRBJ1-6|TRBV7-6
CASSLTGNSPLHF
TGTGCCAGCAGCCTTACAGGGAACTCACCCCTCCACTTT
>.|.|TRBJ1-1|TRBV7-2
CASSYDGGSNTEAFF
TGTGCCAGCAGCTACGATGGGGGGTCGAACACTGAAGCTTTCTTT
>.|few|TRBJ1-5|TRBV28
CASSPRTSQPQHF
TGTGCCAGCAGCCCCAGGACTTCTCAGCCCCAGCATTTT
>.|.|TRBJ2-5|TRBV7-2
CASREVGVETQYF
TGTGCCAGCAGGGAGGTTGGAGTAGAGACCCAGTACTTC
>.|.|TRBJ1-4|TRBV20-1
CSARRRGPDKAEDEKLFF
TGCAGTGCTAGGCGCCGGGGTCCCGATAAAGCTGAAGATGAAAAACTGTTTTTT
>.|.|TRBJ2-3|TRBV7-9
CASSEDTQYF
TGTGCCAGCAGCGAAGATACGCAGTATTTT
>.|.|TRBJ2-7|TRBV12-3/TRBV12-4
CASSVFETATNEQYF
TGTGCCAGCAGCGTGTTCGAGACCGCTACTAACGAGCAGTACTTC
>.|few|TRBJ2-7|TRBV28
CASSLGPYFEQYF
TGTGCCAGCAGTTTAGGCCCGTACTTCGAGCAGTACTTC
>TRBD2|.|TRBJ2-1|TRBV19
CASSRGRSGTSGNNEQFF
TGTGCCAGTAGCCGAGGGAGATCCGGGACTAGCGGGAACAATGAGCAGTTCTTC
>.|.|TRBJ1-4|TRBV7-2
CASSPGRVGGLFF
TGTGCCAGCAGCCCAGGACGCGTCGGGGGACTGTTTTTT
>.|few|TRBJ1-1|TRBV4-1
CASSQYTRQMNTEAFF
TGCGCCAGCAGCCAGTATACTCGACAGATGAACACTGAAGCTTTCTTT
>.|.|TRBJ2-1|TRBV4-3
CASSQDIGDNEQFF
TGCGCCAGCAGCCAAGACATCGGGGACAATGAGCAGTTCTTC
>.|.|TRBJ2-2|TRBV20-1
CSAKQGNTGELFF
TGCAGTGCAAAGCAGGGGAACACCGGGGAGCTGTTTTTT
>TRBD2|many|TRBJ2-1|TRBV5-1
CASSPGGVTNEQFF
TGCGCCAGCAGCCCGGGGGGGGTAACGAATGAGCAGTTCTTC
>TRBD1|.|TRBJ1-5|TRBV5-8
CASSLVQGGNQPQHF
TGTGCCAGCAGCTTGGTGCAGGGGGGTAATCAGCCCCAGCATTTT
>.|few|TRBJ1-2|TRBV14
CASSQLWGSGYTF
TGTGCCAGCAGCCAGCTATGGGGAAGTGGCTACACCTTC
>TRBD2|.|TRBJ2-1|TRBV7-3
CASSLPDGSREGNEQFF
TGTGCCAGCAGCCTTCCAGATGGATCGCGGGAGGGCAATGAGCAGTTCTTC
>TRBD2|.|TRBJ2-3|TRBV6-4
CASSDTLAEHTDTQYF
TGTGCCAGCAGTGACACACTAGCGGAACACACAGATACGCAGTATTTT
>TRBD1|few|TRBJ1-1|TRBV7-9
CASSSGTGYTEAFF
TGTGCCAGCAGCTCCGGGACAGGGTACACTGAAGCTTTCTTT
>TRBD1|.|TRBJ2-1|TRBV2
CASEDLTGTYNEQFF
TGTGCCAGCGAAGACTTGACAGGGACCTACAATGAGCAGTTCTTC
>TRBD1|.|TRBJ2-7|TRBV29-1
CSVAYGQGPEQYF
TGCAGCGTTGCCTACGGACAGGGGCCCGAGCAGTACTTC
>.|.|TRBJ2-1|TRBV9
CASSVGVVGNEQFF
TGTGCCAGCAGCGTAGGGGTAGTTGGCAATGAGCAGTTCTTC
>.|few|TRBJ2-1|TRBV20-1
CSARPEGDNEQFF
TGCAGTGCTAGGCCGGAGGGCGACAATGAGCAGTTCTTC
>.|few|TRBJ2-7|TRBV7-9
CASSLRKGRESSYEQYF
TGTGCCAGCAGCTTACGAAAAGGCCGGGAAAGCTCCTACGAGCAGTACTTC
>TRBD1|few|TRBJ2-1|TRBV7-6
CASSVQGPAEAIINEQFF
TGTGCCAGCAGCGTACAGGGGCCGGCGGAAGCAATAATAAATGAGCAGTTCTTC
>TRBD2|.|TRBJ2-3|TRBV9
CASSVGRGTDTQYF
TGTGCCAGCAGCGTCGGGAGGGGGACAGATACGCAGTATTTT
>.|few|TRBJ2-2|TRBV9
CASSALGGLPSGELFF
TGTGCCAGCAGCGCCCTCGGAGGACTTCCCTCCGGGGAGCTGTTTTTT
>.|many|TRBJ2-6|TRBV27
CASSLYYRAGANVLTF
TGTGCCAGCAGTTTATATTACAGGGCTGGGGCCAACGTCCTGACTTTC